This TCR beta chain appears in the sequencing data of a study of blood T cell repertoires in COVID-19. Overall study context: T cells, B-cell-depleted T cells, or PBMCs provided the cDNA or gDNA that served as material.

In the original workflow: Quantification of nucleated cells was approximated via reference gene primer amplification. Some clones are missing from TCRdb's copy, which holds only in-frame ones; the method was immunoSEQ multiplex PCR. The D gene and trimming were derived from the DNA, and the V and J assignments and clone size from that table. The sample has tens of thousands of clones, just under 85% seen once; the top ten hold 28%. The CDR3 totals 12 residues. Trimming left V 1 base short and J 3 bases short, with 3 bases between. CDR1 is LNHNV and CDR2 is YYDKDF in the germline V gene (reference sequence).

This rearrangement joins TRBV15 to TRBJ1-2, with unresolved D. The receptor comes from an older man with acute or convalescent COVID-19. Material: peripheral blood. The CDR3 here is CATSRVDYGYTF. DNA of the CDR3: TGTGCCACCAGCAGAGTAGACTATGGCTACACCTTC.